The 15 T cell receptor beta chains given below trace back to one sample, sequenced in a study of cytomegalovirus exposure and HLA in healthy donors. Clones were read by immunoSEQ multiplex PCR, and TCRdb kept only the in-frame ones, dropping some. The table includes around 160,000 clones, roughly 89% detected once. Sequencing was performed on PBMCs. Every receptor here comes from a woman between 18 and 29 years old in good health and CMV-seropositive.

The chain employs TRBV29-1 and TRBJ1-2; 7 bases fit TRBD1. V shed 7 bases, J shed 8 bases, and the junction held 13 bases outside the gene matches. CDR3 length equals 13 residues. CDR1 is SQVTM and CDR2 is ANQGSEA in the germline V gene. CDR3 region: CSDLSDRTWGYTF. In nucleotides, the CDR3 is TGCAGCGACCTTTCGGACAGGACGTGGGGCTACACCTTC.

The count of this clone is one. This chain connects TRBV20-1 to TRBJ2-5; D is uncertain. CDR3 length equals 11 residues. V was trimmed by 2 bases and J by 5 bases, leaving 6 bases between them. Per the germline V gene, CDR1 is DFQATT and CDR2 is SNEGSKA (reference sequence). The CDR3 DNA follows: TGCAGTGCTAGACCCCGGGAGACCCAGTACTTC. It is translated as CSARPRETQYF.

V usage is TRBV15 and J usage is TRBJ2-7, with 11 nucleotides matching TRBD1. The CDR3 runs to 17 residues. Looked up from germline, CDR1 is LNHNV and CDR2 is YYDKDF (reference sequence). Losses at the gene ends were 2 bases for V and 3 bases for J; bases not matched to a gene: 9. CDR3 sequence: CATSRSGQGAFLYEQYF. The DNA of the CDR3 is TGTGCCACCAGCAGATCAGGACAGGGGGCTTTCCTCTACGAGCAGTACTTC.

The genes are TRBV25-1 and TRBJ1-1, with 7 nucleotides matching TRBD1. V lost 5 bases and J lost 8; bases outside the gene matches: 8. CDR3 length: 13 residues. From germline, CDR1 is MGHDK and CDR2 SYGVNS. CDR3 sequence: CASSSLQGQEAFF. CDR3 coding DNA: TGTGCCAGCAGTAGCTTACAGGGGCAGGAAGCTTTCTTT.

The chain combines TRBV5-1 with TRBJ1-4; D may be TRBD1 (6 bases). This CDR3 region has 15 residues. V was trimmed by 0 bases and J by 2 bases, leaving 8 bases between them. Germline loops: CDR1 SGHRS, CDR2 YFSETQ. Here the CDR3 reads CASSLAQGTNEKLFF. The CDR3 coding sequence is TGCGCCAGCAGCTTGGCGCAGGGGACTAATGAAAAACTGTTTTTT.

The V call is TRBV6-5, the J call TRBJ1-6, with D tentatively TRBD1 (6 bases). The CDR3 has 14 residues. From germline, CDR1 is MNHEY and CDR2 SVGAGI. Trimming stripped 3 bases from V and 8 bases from J, with 11 bases between. Here the CDR3 DNA reads TGTGCCAGCAGTTATGGGACAAAATATTCACCCCTCCACTTT. Residues: CASSYGTKYSPLHF.

V and J are TRBV7-2 and TRBJ1-5; D gene ambiguous. The CDR3 sequence is 14 residues long. Looked up from germline, CDR1 is SGHTA and CDR2 is FQGNSA. V was trimmed by 2 bases and J by 6 bases, leaving 11 bases between them. CDR3 region: CASSLTLSGQPQHF. The CDR3 DNA reads TGTGCCAGCAGCTTAACACTCAGCGGTCAGCCCCAGCATTTT.

This sequence joins TRBV4-2 and TRBJ2-5, with 10 bases fitting TRBD1. Trimming took 2 bases from V and 3 from J; bases not matched to a gene: 15. Germline V lookup: CDR1 LGHNA, CDR2 YNFKEQ. This CDR3 is 19 amino acids long. CDR3 protein: CASSQRGGTGAAQKETQYF. DNA of the CDR3: TGTGCCAGCAGCCAACGCGGGGGGACAGGGGCCGCTCAAAAAGAGACCCAGTACTTC.

The chain's CDR3 is CASSQPTSGGYYEQYF. The CDR3 region has the DNA TGCGCCAGCAGCCAGCCGACTAGCGGGGGGTACTACGAGCAGTACTTC. This chain links TRBV4-1 with TRBJ2-7; 13 nucleotides align to TRBD2. In germline, CDR1 is MGHRA, CDR2 YSYEKL. The CDR3 contains 16 residues. Trimming took 3 bases from V and 3 from J; bases not matched to a gene: 5.

About this clone: The same CDR3 can be traced to other DNA sequences in this sample. This chain connects TRBV5-4 to TRBJ1-2; D is possibly TRBD1 (5 bases). The CDR3 has 13 residues. Trimming stripped 3 bases from V and 3 bases from J, with 9 bases between. CDR1 is SGHNT and CDR2 is YYREEE in the germline V gene (reference sequence). The CDR3 here is CASSSGGDYGYTF. The DNA of the CDR3 is TGTGCCAGCAGCTCGGGGGGAGACTATGGCTACACCTTC. Together with reference TRBV5-4 and TRBJ1-2, the CDR3 gives the full variable domain: ETGVTQSPTHLIKTRGQQVTLRCSSQSGHNTVSWYQQALGQGPQFIFQYYREEENGRGNFPPRFSGLQFPNYSSELNVNALELDDSALYLCASSSGGDYGYTFGSGTRLTVV.

This sequence joins TRBV6-5 and TRBJ2-7, with D possibly matching TRBD1 (6 bases). Trimming took 0 bases from V and 6 from J, leaving 18 bases between them. Germline CDR1 reads MNHEY; CDR2 reads SVGAGI. The CDR3 is made up of 16 amino acids. The CDR3 DNA reads as TGTGCCAGCAGTTACTCGAGTCCAAGGGGGATGGGCGAGCAGTACTTC. This gives the protein CASSYSSPRGMGEQYF.

The rearrangement links TRBV29-1 to TRBJ2-1; D is uncertain. In germline, CDR1 is SQVTM, CDR2 ANQGSEA. The V and J ends lost 0 bases and 8 bases respectively, with 14 bases between them. The CDR3 spans 14 residues. The CDR3 is CSVEDLGSTDEQFF. For the CDR3, the DNA is TGCAGCGTTGAAGATCTAGGTTCCACGGATGAGCAGTTCTTC.

This clone was seen a few times. The genes are TRBV7-2 and TRBJ2-5, with 9 bases aligning to TRBD1. The CDR3 is made up of 13 amino acids. CDR1 and CDR2 from the germline V gene are SGHTA and FQGNSA. With 7 bases clipped from V and 5 bases from J, the junction kept 5 bases outside the gene matches. The CDR3 protein is CASNRDREETQYF. CDR3 nucleotide sequence: TGTGCCAGCAATCGGGACAGGGAGGAGACCCAGTACTTC.

The J gene is TRBJ1-5, the V gene TRBV5-6; 8 nucleotides agree with TRBD1. Germline CDR1 and CDR2: SGHDT and YYEEEE. Losses at the gene ends were 5 bases for V and 7 bases for J; bases not matched to a gene: 8. There are 14 residues in the CDR3. The CDR3 region is CASSSIGTGQPQHF. CDR3 bases: TGTGCCAGCAGTTCAATTGGGACAGGACAGCCCCAGCATTTT. Full variable domain (outside the CDR3, taken from reference TRBV5-6 and TRBJ1-5): DAGVTQSPTHLIKTRGQQVTLRCSPKSGHDTVSWYQQALGQGPQFIFQYYEEEERQRGNFPDRFSGHQFPNYSSELNVNALLLGDSALYLCASSSIGTGQPQHFGDGTRLSIL.

The chain combines TRBV28 with TRBJ1-5, with 7 bases that match TRBD1. Germline V gene sequence: CDR1 MDHEN, CDR2 SYDVKM. V lost 6 bases to trimming and J lost 7 bases; unmatched junction nucleotides: 9. This CDR3 has 14 residues. DNA of the CDR3: TGTGCCAGCAGGGGAACAGGGGCGGGCCAGCCCCAGCATTTT. The encoded protein is CASRGTGAGQPQHF.